The rows below give T cell receptor beta chains drawn from one sample of a study of post-analysis software for immune sequencing data. A single record per CDR3 protein comes from TCRdb applying MiXCR to the PCR reads. The sample has about 770,000 distinct CDR3 sequences, around 46% seen once. Material for sequencing was blood. All receptors come from a girl aged 5-17 years with multiple sclerosis. Each CDR3 is given without its conserved first and last residue.

>TRBJ2-5|TRBV7-6
ASSFIGRADKQY
>TRBJ2-1|TRBV9
ASETSGSNEQF
>TRBJ2-3|TRBV29-1
SVEEAGVSTDTQY
>TRBJ2-5|TRBV14
ASSQVELAGKETQY
>TRBJ1-2|TRBV29-1
SVESWAFGYT
>TRBJ2-7|TRBV3-1
AGSQDLWYEQY
>TRBJ2-7|TRBV20-1
SARDPSGRVSDEQY
>TRBJ2-1|TRBV20-1
SAEVAGEGWDEQF
>NA|TRBV6-6
ASRLGPGGYEQY
>TRBJ1-1|TRBV4-2
ASSQDSQGAEAF
>TRBJ2-1|TRBV27
ASSHPYNEQF
>TRBJ2-1|TRBV20-1
SARDYRDHNEQF
>NA|TRBV6-1
ASSEAAIFYEQY
>TRBJ1-1|TRBV9
ASSVAEGRAVKNTEAF
>TRBJ2-3|TRBV27
ASSSGLAGHTDTQY
>TRBJ1-1|TRBV9
ASSVGGAVGYTEAF
>TRBJ2-1|TRBV9
ASSNPFSGSSYNEQF
>TRBJ2-1|TRBV20-1
SAERERSWGNEQF
>TRBJ2-7|TRBV5-1
ASSSQGNEQY
>TRBJ2-5|TRBV27
ASSLREGFGETQY
>TRBJ2-1|TRBV20-1
SARDGEISYNEQF
>TRBJ2-3|TRBV29-1
SVARLMYTDTQY
>TRBJ2-1|TRBV3-1
ASSTTSGRLNEQF
>TRBJ2-1|TRBV7-9
ASSRGLAGANEQF
>TRBJ2-3|TRBV15
ATSRALAGGIGTQY
>TRBJ1-4|TRBV7-9
ASTGSSTNEKLF
>TRBJ2-1|TRBV29-1
SVGGQYNEQF
>TRBJ2-4|TRBV7-2
ASSLMEREQY
>TRBJ2-1|TRBV29-1
SGGEVRASGKETQF
>TRBJ2-7|TRBV6-5
ASSYQEGYEQY
>TRBJ1-1|TRBV7-9
ASSELRGSNTEAF
>TRBJ2-7|TRBV3-1
ASSPGGIDEQY
>TRBJ2-3|TRBV11-2
ASSLGQGTADTQY
>NA|TRBV20-1
SAHGLGTQY
>TRBJ1-2|TRBV6-5
ASSYSRDRNDGYT
>TRBJ2-1|TRBV7-9
ASKERDTYNEQF
>TRBJ1-2|TRBV7-2
ASSLGFGQGNYGYT
>TRBJ2-1|TRBV29-1
SAGNTGVNEQF
>TRBJ1-2|TRBV4-3
ASSQAPDRAGYT
>TRBJ1-2|TRBV3-1
ASNGGANYGYT
>TRBJ2-7|TRBV20-1
SASSGRTYEQY
>TRBJ2-1|TRBV7-9
ASSPSEQGSNEQF
>TRBJ2-5|TRBV20-1
SATPRGYQETQY
>TRBJ2-1|TRBV28
ASSSPRGLESYNEQF
>TRBJ2-1|TRBV5-1
ASSGPFVGNEQF
>TRBJ2-1|TRBV15
ATSRDHGAYNEQF
>TRBJ2-5|TRBV6-2/TRBV6-3
ASRGTAEETQY
>TRBJ1-2|TRBV21-1
ASSSRGHLLGPTSNYGYT
>TRBJ2-7|TRBV20-1
SATSTRLDEQY
>TRBJ2-5|TRBV12-3/TRBV12-4
ASSLRRETQY
>TRBJ1-2|TRBV28
TSSPRAGRITYGYT
>TRBJ2-5|TRBV4-3
ASSQSSSGEETQY
>TRBJ1-5|TRBV18
ASSPSNGVRGQTWGQPQH